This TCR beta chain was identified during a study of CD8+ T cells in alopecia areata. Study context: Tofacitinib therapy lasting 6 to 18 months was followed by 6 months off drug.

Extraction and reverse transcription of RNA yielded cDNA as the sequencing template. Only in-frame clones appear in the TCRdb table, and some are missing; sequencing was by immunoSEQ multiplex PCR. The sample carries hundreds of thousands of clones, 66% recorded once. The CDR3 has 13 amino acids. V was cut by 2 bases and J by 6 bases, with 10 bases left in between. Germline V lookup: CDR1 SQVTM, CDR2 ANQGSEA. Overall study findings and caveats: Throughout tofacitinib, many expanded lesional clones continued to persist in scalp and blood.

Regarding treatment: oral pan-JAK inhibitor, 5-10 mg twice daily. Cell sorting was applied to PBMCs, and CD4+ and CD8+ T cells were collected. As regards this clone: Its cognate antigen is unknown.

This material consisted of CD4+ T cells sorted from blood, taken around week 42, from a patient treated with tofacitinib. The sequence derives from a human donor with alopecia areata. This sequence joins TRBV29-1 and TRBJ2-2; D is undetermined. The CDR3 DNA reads TGCAGCGTTGAATCAGAGCCGTCCGGGGAGCTGTTTTTT. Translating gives CSVESEPSGELFF.